Listed below are T cell receptor beta chains from one sample, sequenced in a study of cytomegalovirus exposure and HLA in healthy donors. The repertoire was sequenced with immunoSEQ multiplex PCR; TCRdb's copy has only in-frame clones and lacks some. Seen here are approximately 120,000 clones, roughly 90% observed once, and the top ten hold about 1.9%. The sample comprised PBMCs. Receptors were obtained from a woman aged 18-30 years in good health and CMV-seronegative. Each CDR3 is given with its conserved first and last residue. The D gene is left open where the match is weak. Where a row states a size, it is once, few, many or the class of an expanded clone; other rows omit it.

J gene	clone size	D gene	V gene	CDR3 protein	CDR3 DNA
TRBJ2-7	-	TRBD1	TRBV28	CASTRDRGIYEQYF	TGTGCCAGCACCCGGGACAGGGGCATCTACGAGCAGTACTTC
TRBJ2-5	-	TRBD1	TRBV30	CAWSIGDRDEETQYF	TGTGCCTGGAGTATAGGGGACAGGGATGAAGAGACCCAGTACTTC
TRBJ2-5	-	TRBD2	TRBV6-1	CASGLAGVRQETQYF	TGTGCCAGTGGACTAGCGGGGGTACGCCAAGAGACCCAGTACTTC
TRBJ2-3	-	TRBD2	TRBV4-3	CASSQAGLAGLRADTQYF	TGCGCCAGCAGCCAAGCCGGACTAGCGGGATTGCGGGCAGATACGCAGTATTTT
TRBJ1-1	-	TRBD1	TRBV13	CASSSETGGVNTEAFF	TGTGCCAGCAGCTCCGAGACAGGGGGGGTCAACACTGAAGCTTTCTTT
TRBJ1-1	once	-	TRBV6-4	CASSDGGTEAFF	TGTGCCAGCAGCGACGGAGGCACTGAAGCTTTCTTT
TRBJ1-1	-	TRBD1	TRBV7-9	CASSPRGPSTEAFF	TGTGCCAGCAGCCCCAGGGGGCCCAGCACTGAAGCTTTCTTT
TRBJ2-1	once	-	TRBV5-8	CASSLGLHNEQFF	TGTGCCAGCAGCTTAGGACTACACAATGAGCAGTTCTTC
TRBJ2-7	-	-	TRBV5-1	CASSPSASSYEQYF	TGCGCCAGCAGCCCAAGCGCGAGCTCCTACGAGCAGTACTTC
TRBJ2-3	-	-	TRBV27	CASSSFGADTQYF	TGTGCCAGCAGTTCCTTTGGAGCGGATACGCAGTATTTT
TRBJ2-3	-	TRBD2	TRBV9	CASSSIAGGADTQYF	TGTGCCAGCAGCTCCATAGCGGGAGGCGCAGATACGCAGTATTTT
TRBJ1-1	-	-	TRBV28	CASSPRQRYTEAFF	TGTGCCAGCAGTCCAAGACAGAGATACACTGAAGCTTTCTTT
TRBJ1-2	-	-	TRBV30	CAWTNTPYGYTF	TGTGCCTGGACGAACACCCCCTATGGCTACACCTTC
TRBJ2-7	-	-	TRBV28	CASSHPGYEQYF	TGTGCCAGCAGTCACCCGGGGTACGAGCAGTACTTC
TRBJ2-7	-	-	TRBV5-1	CASPLFRETYEQYF	TGCGCCAGCCCCCTCTTCCGGGAAACCTACGAGCAGTACTTC
TRBJ1-3	once	-	TRBV27	CASSATGLGAGNTIYF	TGTGCCAGCAGTGCGACAGGTCTTGGGGCGGGAAACACCATATATTTT
TRBJ1-1	-	-	TRBV7-9	CASSLDRFPEAFF	TGTGCCAGCAGCCTCGACAGATTCCCTGAAGCTTTCTTT
TRBJ2-3	-	TRBD2	TRBV6-6	CASSYPGREGKDTQYF	TGTGCCAGCAGTTACCCCGGGCGGGAGGGTAAAGATACGCAGTATTTT
TRBJ2-1	-	-	TRBV7-9	CASSHVGGEQFF	TGTGCCAGCAGCCACGTGGGGGGTGAGCAGTTCTTC
TRBJ2-1	-	TRBD2	TRBV27	CASTPGGRGDEQFF	TGTGCCAGCACCCCGGGAGGGCGAGGGGATGAGCAGTTCTTC
TRBJ2-5	-	-	TRBV11-2	CASSFPGLETQYF	TGTGCCAGCAGCTTCCCAGGGTTAGAGACCCAGTACTTC
TRBJ2-5	-	TRBD2	TRBV30	CAWSSGDYIKETQYF	TGTGCCTGGAGTAGCGGGGACTACATTAAAGAGACCCAGTACTTC
TRBJ2-2	-	TRBD1	TRBV28	CASSWTGNTGELFF	TGTGCCAGCAGTTGGACAGGGAACACCGGGGAGCTGTTTTTT
TRBJ2-4	once	TRBD1	TRBV2	CASGEQGAGLNIQYF	TGTGCCAGCGGGGAACAGGGGGCCGGTTTGAACATTCAGTACTTC
TRBJ2-7	-	-	TRBV14	CASSPEKRGSYEQYF	TGTGCCAGCAGCCCGGAAAAAAGGGGGTCCTACGAGCAGTACTTC
TRBJ2-3	-	-	TRBV7-9	CASSFLFWAWKRSTDTQYF	TGTGCCAGCAGCTTTCTATTTTGGGCTTGGAAGAGAAGCACAGATACGCAGTATTTT
TRBJ1-1	-	TRBD1	TRBV28	CASRMGQTNTEAFF	TGTGCCAGCAGAATGGGACAGACGAACACTGAAGCTTTCTTT
TRBJ2-6	-	-	TRBV28	CASRNRYSSGANVLTF	TGTGCCAGCAGGAACAGATACAGCTCTGGGGCCAACGTCCTGACTTTC
TRBJ2-3	-	TRBD2	TRBV9	CASSVELAGVTDTQYF	TGTGCCAGCAGCGTCGAACTAGCGGGGGTCACAGATACGCAGTATTTT
TRBJ2-5	-	TRBD1	TRBV7-2	CASSLGAQGAQETQYF	TGTGCCAGCAGCTTAGGAGCTCAGGGGGCGCAAGAGACCCAGTACTTC
TRBJ1-1	-	TRBD1	TRBV13	CASSSQGEHNTEAFF	TGTGCCAGCAGCTCTCAGGGGGAGCATAACACTGAAGCTTTCTTT
TRBJ1-3	-	-	TRBV4-3	CASSQDRRTRHSIYF	TGCGCCAGCAGCCAAGATCGGCGGACTAGACATTCCATATATTTT
TRBJ2-7	few	-	TRBV2	CASSEDFYEQYF	TGTGCCAGCAGTGAGGACTTCTACGAGCAGTACTTC
TRBJ1-4	-	-	TRBV2	CASSEAVEKLFF	TGTGCCAGCAGTGAGGCAGTTGAAAAACTGTTTTTT
TRBJ2-5	few	TRBD1	TRBV7-9	CASSLRTGLETQYF	TGTGCCAGCAGCTTAAGGACAGGGTTAGAGACCCAGTACTTC
TRBJ1-2	-	-	TRBV6-1	CASSELRQGRPPF	TGTGCCAGCAGTGAATTACGGCAGGGCAGGCCCCCCTTC
TRBJ1-6	-	-	TRBV5-6	CASSFGGAGLALHF	TGTGCCAGCAGCTTTGGCGGGGCAGGATTAGCCCTCCACTTT
TRBJ1-2	-	TRBD1	TRBV2	CASSEAAGQGGRVVDYGYTF	TGTGCCAGCAGTGAAGCGGCAGGACAGGGGGGCCGAGTAGTGGACTATGGCTACACCTTC
TRBJ2-1	-	-	TRBV2	CASIDRSNEQFF	TGTGCCAGCATAGACAGGTCCAATGAGCAGTTCTTC